The 25 T cell receptor beta chains below were found in one sample sequenced in a study of regulatory T cells in long-lasting Graves disease. Researchers made TCR beta libraries by using iRepertoire HTBI primers and running Arm-PCR on CDR3 regions. MiXCR, applied by TCRdb to the multiplex PCR reads, yields one record per CDR3 protein. Among hundreds of thousands of distinct CDR3 sequences listed, 16% were seen once. Time point: newly diagnosed GD, antithyroid drugs for less than 3 months. Extracted PBMC RNA gave rise to the TCR library. The same sample was also studied in work on T cells in Graves' hyperthyroidism and ophthalmopathy.

The material sequenced was peripheral blood mononuclear cells (PBMCs), taken at new diagnosis, from a patient treated with antithyroid drugs. The receptors derive from a woman in her twenties or thirties with Graves disease.

The V gene is TRBV20-1, the J gene TRBJ2-1, with 7 bases matching TRBD1. With V trimmed by 4 bases and J by 7 bases, 16 bases remained unmatched. This CDR3 has 16 residues. The germline V gene has CDR1 DFQATT and CDR2 SNEGSKA (reference sequence). CDR3 DNA sequence: TGCAGTGCTACCCCGTACAGGGGCCTCAACGAGAATGAGCAGTTCTTC. The encoded protein is CSATPYRGLNENEQFF.

This clonotype was seen repeatedly, ten times or more. The gene calls are TRBV15 and TRBJ2-7; no reliable D call. The V gene lost 1 base and the J gene lost 2 bases, with 6 bases spanning the gap. Germline V gene data show CDR1 as LNHNV and CDR2 as YYDKDF (reference sequence). This CDR3 comprises 13 residues. The DNA for the CDR3 is TGTGCCACCAGCAGAGGACCTCCCTACGAGCAGTACTTC. Encoded protein: CATSRGPPYEQYF.

This clonotype was picked up a small number of times. J is TRBJ2-7 and V is TRBV4-2; 7 bases are shared with TRBD2. Germline assignment: CDR1 LGHNA and CDR2 YNFKEQ. With V trimmed by 0 bases and J by 3 bases, 5 bases remained unmatched. This CDR3 region has 15 residues. The CDR3, as DNA: TGTGCCAGCAGCCAAGAGGGGGGAGGGGTCTACGAGCAGTACTTC. Translation: CASSQEGGGVYEQYF.

This clonotype was seen a few times. V is TRBV2 and J is TRBJ2-7; possible D gene TRBD2, 6 bases. Germline V gives CDR1 SNHLY, CDR2 FYNNEI. The V end was cut by 8 bases, the J end by 3 bases, with 17 bases between. The CDR3 is 14 residues long. The CDR3 DNA is TGTGCCAGCGGCCCCGACACGGGAGTCTACGAGCAGTACTTC. Translating gives CASGPDTGVYEQYF.

There are many counts of this clonotype. The genes are TRBV2 and TRBJ1-5; 7 bases line up with TRBD1. The CDR3 extends over 15 amino acids. The J segment lost 2 bases and the V segment lost 8 bases, leaving 9 bases of the junction unmatched. Germline CDR1 reads SNHLY; CDR2 reads FYNNEI. CDR3 protein: CASREGTVGNQPQHF. CDR3 nucleotide sequence: TGTGCCAGCCGGGAGGGGACAGTAGGCAATCAGCCCCAGCATTTT.

This clonotype was picked up many times. The rearrangement joins TRBV2 to TRBJ2-3; D not resolved. Trimming left V 6 bases short and J 2 bases short, with 21 bases between. The CDR3 consists of 17 residues. CDR1 is SNHLY and CDR2 is FYNNEI in the germline V gene. The CDR3: CASSARYPPLNTDTQYF. DNA of the CDR3: TGTGCCAGCAGCGCACGATACCCACCCCTCAACACAGATACGCAGTATTTT.

J is TRBJ1-4 and V is TRBV9, with D possibly TRBD1 on 5 matching bases. CDR1 and CDR2 from the germline V gene are SGDLS and YYNGEE. The CDR3 runs to 15 residues. V lost 0 bases and J lost 8, with 14 bases in between. The CDR3 sequence: CASSVDKGAGEKLFF. In DNA form, the CDR3 reads TGTGCCAGCAGCGTAGATAAAGGGGCCGGAGAAAAACTGTTTTTT.

This clonotype was detected many times. The rearrangement uses TRBV6-2 or TRBV6-3 and TRBJ1-1; D is undetermined. This CDR3 spans 10 amino acids. The V and J ends lost 8 bases and 10 bases respectively, with 11 bases between them. Germline CDR1 reads MNHEY; CDR2 reads SVGEGT. DNA for the CDR3: TGTGCCAGCGCCTCAGGTGGAGCTTTCTTT. This gives the protein CASASGGAFF.

There are many counts of this clonotype. This chain links TRBV30 with TRBJ1-1, with unresolved D. The CDR3 length is 13 residues. With 2 bases removed from V and 10 bases from J, the gap between germline ends came to 17 bases. CDR1 GTSNPN and CDR2 SVGIG come from the germline V gene (reference sequence). The CDR3 nucleotides read TGTGCCTGGAGTCCACAACTAATATCGGGAGCTTTCTTT. Its translation: CAWSPQLISGAFF.

Many counts were recorded for this clonotype. J is TRBJ2-3 and V is TRBV7-9, with 7 bases lining up with TRBD2. Trimming at V came to 4 bases and at J to 5 bases, leaving 6 bases not matched to a gene. Germline CDR1 is SEHNR and CDR2 is FQNEAQ (reference sequence). The CDR3 consists of 14 residues. CDR3 sequence (DNA): TGTGCCAGCAGCTGGATCCCGGGAGGAGATACGCAGTATTTT. Translating it yields CASSWIPGGDTQYF.

The chain joins TRBV3-1 to TRBJ2-3, with D perhaps matching TRBD1 (5 bases). The CDR3 sequence is 15 residues long. The ends were cut back, 2 bases at V and 1 base at J, with 10 bases in the middle. Germline V gene data show CDR1 as LGHDT and CDR2 as YNNKEL (reference sequence). The CDR3 reads CASSQYVRGTDTQYF. The CDR3 coding sequence is TGTGCCAGCAGCCAATATGTCAGGGGCACAGATACGCAGTATTTT.

The chain has TRBV6-1 and TRBJ2-7; D not certain. The CDR3 contains 11 residues. The germline gives CDR1 MNHNS, CDR2 SASEGT. Trimming removed 6 bases from V and 6 bases from J, with 9 bases in between. The CDR3 sequence is CASSSPPEQYF. CDR3 sequence (DNA): TGTGCCAGCAGCTCCCCTCCCGAGCAGTACTTC.

The table lists this clonotype with a few counts. The chain recombines TRBV2 with TRBJ2-5, with 8 bases that match TRBD2. V was clipped by 6 bases and J by 5 bases; unmatched bases: 20. There are 18 residues in the CDR3. CDR1 and CDR2 (germline): SNHLY, FYNNEI. CDR3 nucleotide sequence: TGTGCCAGCAGCGGTACATATAGCGGGACCCTACGAGGGGAGACCCAGTACTTC. This sequence encodes CASSGTYSGTLRGETQYF.

This clonotype was counted at least ten times. The chain links TRBV28 to TRBJ2-7; 10 nucleotides agree with TRBD2. Trimming removed 5 bases from V and 4 bases from J; junction bases left unmatched: 23. Germline V gives CDR1 MDHEN, CDR2 SYDVKM. The CDR3 sequence is 20 residues long. CDR3 DNA: TGTGCCAGCAGTATCATTTCGCTAGCGGGAGACTCCGGCTCCGGGTACGAGCAGTACTTC. It encodes CASSIISLAGDSGSGYEQYF.

This clonotype was found many times. The rearrangement links TRBV6-1 to TRBJ1-2, with TRBD1 matching 7 bases. CDR3 size: 16 residues. V gave up 4 bases and J gave up 0 bases; unmatched junction bases: 8. Germline V gene lookup returns CDR1 MNHNS and CDR2 SASEGT. The CDR3 DNA is TGTGCCAGCAGTGGGGGATGGACAGGACCTAACTATGGCTACACCTTC. This encodes CASSGGWTGPNYGYTF.

This clonotype occurred many times. This sequence joins TRBV7-3 and TRBJ2-3; TRBD2 matches at 10 bases. Trimming took 0 bases from V and 3 from J; bases not matched to a gene: 6. This CDR3 has 17 amino acids. Germline assignment: CDR1 SGHTA and CDR2 FQGTGA. CDR3 amino acids: CASSLTLTTSGTDTQYF. In DNA form, the CDR3 reads TGTGCCAGCAGCTTAACCCTCACGACTAGCGGGACAGATACGCAGTATTTT. Looking up the rest from reference TRBV7-3 and TRBJ2-3 gives the full variable domain: GAGVSQTPSNKVTEKGKYVELRCDPISGHTALYWYRQSLGQGPEFLIYFQGTGAADDSGLPNDRFFAVRPEGSVSTLKIQRTERGDSAVYLCASSLTLTTSGTDTQYFGPGTRLTVL.

This clonotype was seen repeatedly, ten times or more. The chain carries TRBV7-2 and TRBJ2-7, with a weak D call TRBD1 (6 bases). Deletions cut 4 bases from V and 0 bases from J, with 13 bases between. The CDR3 extends over 15 amino acids. From germline, CDR1 is SGHTA and CDR2 FQGNSA. Here the CDR3 DNA reads TGTGCCAGCAGCTCGCAGGGGACGGTCTCCTACGAGCAGTACTTC. It codes for CASSSQGTVSYEQYF.

This clonotype was seen at least ten times. The rearrangement joins TRBV30 to TRBJ1-2; D unresolved. The CDR3 is 12 residues long. Germline loops: CDR1 GTSNPN, CDR2 SVGIG (reference sequence). Trimming shortened V by 2 bases and J by 4 bases, and 8 bases separated the two germline ends. CDR3 sequence (DNA): TGTGCCTGGAGTAGGGCTTCCTATGGCTACACCTTC. Its translation is CAWSRASYGYTF.

The sample holds a few counts of this clonotype. The J gene is TRBJ2-7, the V gene TRBV7-3; 7 positions agree with TRBD2. The CDR3 is 15 residues long. J gave up 0 bases and V 2 bases, and 4 bases lay outside the gene matches. In germline, CDR1 is SGHTA, CDR2 FQGTGA. The CDR3 is CASSLLGGSSYEQYF. The DNA of the CDR3 is TGTGCCAGCAGCTTATTGGGCGGGAGCTCCTACGAGCAGTACTTC.

This chain links TRBV4-1 with TRBJ1-3, with D possibly matching TRBD1 (5 bases). V lost 1 base to trimming and J lost 2 bases, with 15 bases between them. The CDR3 is made up of 17 amino acids. Germline values: CDR1 MGHRA, CDR2 YSYEKL. The CDR3 loop is CASSQGRTRVPGNTIYF. In DNA, the CDR3 is TGCGCCAGCAGCCAAGGACGTACCAGGGTCCCTGGAAACACCATATATTTT.

The table lists this clonotype with many counts. This chain uses TRBV5-1 with TRBJ1-1; maybe TRBD1 (5 bases). CDR1 is SGHRS and CDR2 is YFSETQ in the germline V gene. The CDR3 runs to 15 residues. Trimming shortened V by 6 bases and J by 4 bases, and 19 bases separated the two germline ends. Here the CDR3 DNA reads TGCGCCAGCACAAGGGGTTTTGGGGACTTCACTGAAGCTTTCTTT. Its translation is CASTRGFGDFTEAFF.

This clonotype came up many times. The chain employs TRBV2 and TRBJ2-5; unclear D gene. V lost 7 bases and J lost 1, with 4 bases in between. CDR3 length equals 11 residues. Germline V gene lookup returns CDR1 SNHLY and CDR2 FYNNEI. CDR3 loop: CASTIQETQYF. The CDR3 region has the DNA TGTGCCAGCACTATCCAAGAGACCCAGTACTTC.

The genes are TRBV27 and TRBJ2-6; D might be TRBD1 (6 bases). The CDR3 has 12 residues. Germline loops: CDR1 MNHEY, CDR2 SMNVEV (reference sequence). Trimming shortened V by 8 bases and J by 11 bases, and 13 bases separated the two germline ends. The CDR3 loop is CASWTDSHVLTF. For the CDR3, the DNA is TGTGCCAGCTGGACGGACAGTCACGTCCTGACTTTC.

A note on this clonotype: One base away lies a much larger clone, so this may be a sequencing read error. V gene TRBV20-1 combines with J gene TRBJ1-1; 9 bases fit TRBD1. The V and J ends lost 1 base and 6 bases, in that order; junction bases with no gene match: 9. The CDR3 length is 15 residues. CDR1 and CDR2 (germline): DFQATT, SNEGSKA (reference sequence). The CDR3 region is CSARVFGQGSAEAFF. CDR3 bases: TGCAGTGCTAGAGTTTTTGGACAGGGGTCCGCTGAAGCTTTCTTT.

This clonotype was counted only a few times. The V call is TRBV20-1, the J call TRBJ2-3, with D unclear. Per the germline V gene, CDR1 is DFQATT and CDR2 is SNEGSKA (reference sequence). The CDR3 sequence is 15 residues long. V dropped 5 bases and J dropped 2 bases, with 17 bases sitting between them. CDR3 protein: CSASGLTSYTDTQYF. As DNA, the CDR3 is TGCAGTGCTTCGGGCCTTACCTCATACACAGATACGCAGTATTTT.